Listed below are T cell receptor beta chains from one sample, sequenced in a study of blood T cell repertoires in COVID-19. Generated by immunoSEQ multiplex PCR, the TCRdb table keeps only in-frame clones and is missing some. The data contain under 200,000 clones, roughly 87% of them singletons. The sample was peripheral blood. The receptors come from a man in his 60s with active or convalescent COVID-19. Each CDR3 is given with its conserved first and last residue. A D gene is named only where the DNA matches it firmly. The size field is filled for only some rows; it gives once, few, many or a size class.

>TRBJ2-2|NA|TRBV4-1|NA
TGCGCCAGCAGCCCCCGCGGGACAGATAGAAACACCGGGGAGCTGTTTTTT
CASSPRGTDRNTGELFF
>TRBJ2-7|NA|TRBV27|TRBD1
TGTGCCAGCAGTATATCTTCAGGACAGGGCCAGCAGTACTTC
CASSISSGQGQQYF
>TRBJ2-7|NA|TRBV6-5|TRBD1
TGTGCCAGCAGTTACTCCCAGACAGGGGGCTACGAGCAGTACTTC
CASSYSQTGGYEQYF
>TRBJ1-5|NA|TRBV21-1|NA
TGTGCCAGCAGCCGGCTGTTTGGCGGAGACAATCAGCCCCAGCATTTT
CASSRLFGGDNQPQHF
>TRBJ2-5|few|TRBV2|NA
TGTGCCAGCAGGGGGGACTCTGAGACCCAGTACTTC
CASRGDSETQYF
>TRBJ1-6|NA|TRBV6-1|NA
TGTGCCAGCAGTGAAACAGTAACTAATTCACCCCTCCACTTT
CASSETVTNSPLHF
>TRBJ1-5|NA|TRBV28|NA
TGTGCCAGCAGCCGGGGGGGGGCCTACAATCAGCCCCAGCATTTT
CASSRGGAYNQPQHF
>TRBJ2-7|NA|TRBV11-2|NA
TGTGCCAGCAGCTTAGGCGGTTTTAGGAGGTACTTC
CASSLGGFRRYF
>TRBJ2-5|NA|TRBV2|TRBD1
TGTGCCAGCAGTCGGGACAGGGGCATCCAAGAGACCCAGTACTTC
CASSRDRGIQETQYF
>TRBJ2-2|NA|TRBV7-6|TRBD2
TGTGCCAGCAGTCAGACGGGGGGGACGAACACCGGGGAGCTGTTTTTT
CASSQTGGTNTGELFF
>TRBJ1-2|NA|TRBV5-1|TRBD1
TGCGCCAGCAGCTCAGAACAGGGGAGAGGCTATGGCTACACCTTC
CASSSEQGRGYGYTF
>TRBJ1-2|NA|TRBV6-1|TRBD1
TGTGCCAGCAGTGAAGCTAGGACAGGGCATGGCTACACCTTC
CASSEARTGHGYTF
>TRBJ2-1|few|TRBV7-2|NA
TGTGCCAGCAGCTTAATTGGGCAGGCTGAGCAGTTCTTC
CASSLIGQAEQFF
>TRBJ1-6|NA|TRBV5-4|TRBD1
TGTGCCAGCAGCTTGGTGGGACAGGGATATTCACCCCTCCACTTT
CASSLVGQGYSPLHF
>TRBJ1-2|NA|TRBV7-9|TRBD1
TGTGCCAGCAGCCAGAACAGGGGCTCCTTCTATGGCTACACCTTC
CASSQNRGSFYGYTF
>TRBJ2-1|NA|TRBV27|NA
TGTGCCAGCACAATACAGTCCCCTCGATACAATGAGCAGTTCTTC
CASTIQSPRYNEQFF
>TRBJ1-5|NA|TRBV7-2|NA
TGTGCCAGCAGCTTAGCGGGCAAGGGCAATCAGCCCCAGCATTTT
CASSLAGKGNQPQHF
>TRBJ2-7|NA|TRBV7-7|TRBD1
TGTGCCAGCAGCCCAGGCTGGACAGGAAGCTCCTACGAGCAGTACTTC
CASSPGWTGSSYEQYF
>TRBJ1-5|NA|TRBV19|TRBD1
TGTGCCAGTAGTGCAGGGGGACAGGGAGAACAGCCCCAGCATTTT
CASSAGGQGEQPQHF
>TRBJ2-2|NA|TRBV5-4|NA
TGTGCCAGCGCTCTTGGGGAGACCGGGGAGCTGTTTTTT
CASALGETGELFF
>TRBJ2-7|few|TRBV28|NA
TGTGCCAGCAGCCCTGGACAGTCCTACGAGCAGTACTTC
CASSPGQSYEQYF
>TRBJ2-2|NA|TRBV19|TRBD1
TGTGCCAGTAGTCTCCGGGACAGGGGCCCCGGGGAGCTGTTTTTT
CASSLRDRGPGELFF
>TRBJ1-1|NA|TRBV10-3|NA
TGTGCCAGCCACGGGGTGAAGAACACTGAAGCTTTCTTT
CASHGVKNTEAFF
>TRBJ1-3|NA|TRBV5-1|NA
TGCGCCAGCAGCCCCCGGGGAGAAACGACCTCTGGAAACACCATATATTTT
CASSPRGETTSGNTIYF
>TRBJ2-1|once|TRBV11-3|NA
TGTGCCAGCAGCGCCAACAGGGAAAATGAGCAGTTCTTC
CASSANRENEQFF
>TRBJ2-7|NA|TRBV10-3|NA
TGTGCCATCAGACCGGGAGTATTTGCCTACGAGCAGTACTTC
CAIRPGVFAYEQYF
>TRBJ2-7|once|TRBV7-9|NA
TGTGCCAGCAGCCCCGGGACATATCCTCCTCGGGAGCAGTACTTC
CASSPGTYPPREQYF
>TRBJ2-1|NA|TRBV5-5|TRBD1
TGTGCCAGCAGCTTGCCTCTACAGGGGAGTAAAGGGGAGCAGTTCTTC
CASSLPLQGSKGEQFF
>TRBJ1-2|NA|TRBV2|NA
TGTGCCAGCAGTGAGAGGGCAACCCCCTATGGCTACACCTTC
CASSERATPYGYTF